The following is a TCR beta chain sequence with its context. This entry belongs to a study of blood T cell repertoires in COVID-19. Study processing details: Nucleated cell counts were estimated from reference gene primer amplification. The repertoire was sequenced with immunoSEQ multiplex PCR; TCRdb's copy has only in-frame clones and lacks some. That table supplies the V and J calls and clone size; D and trimming were determined from the DNA. The data show under 350,000 clones, roughly 85% seen once. The receptor was isolated from a woman aged 40 to 50 with acute COVID-19. Sequencing used PBMCs or T cells enriched from blood (not recorded which).

The CDR3 sequence is CSVGLGQAPLGQYF. CDR3 sequence (DNA): TGCAGCGTTGGATTGGGACAGGCCCCCTTGGGGCAGTACTTC. The chain recombines TRBV29-1 with TRBJ2-7; 8 bases are shared with TRBD1. Germline CDR1 and CDR2: SQVTM and ANQGSEA. With 4 bases clipped from V and 9 bases from J, the junction kept 14 bases outside the gene matches. This CDR3 region has 14 residues.